The present TCR beta chain was sequenced within a study of blood T cell repertoires in COVID-19. Background on the study: There were acute and convalescent COVID-19 samples, and they came from the United States, Italy and Spain. T cells, B-cell-depleted T cells, or PBMCs provided the cDNA or gDNA that served as material.

The V gene end was trimmed by 2 bases and the J gene end by 6 bases; junction bases not matched to a gene: 2. CDR3 length: 13 amino acids. Germline V gene lookup returns CDR1 SGHRS and CDR2 YFSETQ. As originally analysed: Nucleated cell number was recorded as an estimate derived from reference gene primer amplification. Here immunoSEQ multiplex PCR was the method, and the copy in TCRdb shows in-frame clones only, minus some. V and J calls and clone size are given by that table; D and trimming were obtained from the DNA. The table has over 100,000 clones, 60% to 75% seen once; the top ten hold approximately 2%.

The source is a woman in her 70s with acute or convalescent COVID-19. The specimen sequenced was peripheral blood. J is TRBJ1-2 and V is TRBV5-1; 9 positions match TRBD1. In DNA form, the CDR3 reads TGCGCCAGCAGCTTTGACAGGGGGAATGGCTACACCTTC. Its protein product is CASSFDRGNGYTF. Variable domain in full (rest from reference TRBV5-1 and TRBJ1-2): KAGVTQTPRYLIKTRGQQVTLSCSPISGHRSVSWYQQTPGQGLQFLFEYFSETQRNKGNFPGRFSGRQFSNSRSEMNVSTLELGDSALYLCASSFDRGNGYTFGSGTRLTVV.